A selection of T cell receptor beta chains follows, all from one sample in a study of low-dose radiotherapy and immunotherapy resistance in tumors. Using its own MiXCR run on the reads, TCRdb lists one record per CDR3 protein. Of about 39,000 distinct CDR3 sequences listed, more than 20% are singletons. The sequencing used PBMCs, collected after low-dose radiotherapy plus immunotherapy. All receptors derive from a female donor with ovarian cancer. Both conserved end residues are part of each CDR3. A D gene is named only where the DNA matches it firmly. The size field is filled for only some rows; it gives once, few, many or a size class.

V	size	D	J	CDR3	DNA
TRBV24-1	many	.	TRBJ2-1	CATSPAAGPYNEQFF	TGTGCCACCAGCCCCGCGGCGGGACCCTACAATGAGCAGTTCTTC
TRBV3-1	many	.	TRBJ1-1	CASSPTPGNTEAFF	TGTGCCAGCAGCCCCACCCCAGGGAACACTGAAGCTTTCTTT
TRBV12-3/TRBV12-4	few	TRBD1	TRBJ1-1	CASSLVGTGLVAFF	TGTGCCAGCAGTTTAGTCGGGACAGGTTTAGTGGCTTTCTTT
TRBV9	many	.	TRBJ2-2	CASSVSSLAGELFF	TGTGCCAGCAGCGTCTCGTCCCTGGCCGGGGAGCTGTTTTTT
TRBV20-1	.	TRBD2	TRBJ2-1	CSASPPPSGRADEQFF	TGCAGTGCTAGTCCCCCTCCTAGCGGGAGGGCCGATGAGCAGTTCTTC
TRBV6-5	many	.	TRBJ2-1	CASSRPGQASYNEQFF	TGTGCCAGCAGCCGCCCGGGGCAGGCCTCCTACAATGAGCAGTTCTTC
TRBV28	many	.	TRBJ2-3	CASSSLGSTQYF	TGTGCCAGCAGTTCATTGGGAAGCACGCAGTATTTT
TRBV6-5	.	.	TRBJ2-1	CASSFDPYNEQFF	TGTGCCAGCAGTTTCGACCCATACAATGAGCAGTTCTTC
TRBV10-3	many	TRBD1	TRBJ2-7	CAISGGQTYEQYF	TGTGCCATCAGTGGGGGACAGACCTACGAGCAGTACTTC
TRBV2	many	.	TRBJ1-2	CASTDGGSYGYTF	TGTGCCAGCACCGACGGGGGATCCTATGGCTACACCTTC
TRBV29-1	many	TRBD1	TRBJ1-1	CSTRQGMNTEAFF	TGCAGCACCCGACAGGGTATGAACACTGAAGCTTTCTTT
TRBV11-2	many	.	TRBJ2-1	CASSLEGQRKYNEQFF	TGTGCCAGCAGCTTAGAAGGCCAGCGGAAGTACAATGAGCAGTTCTTC
TRBV19	many	.	TRBJ1-1	CASSFHTEAFF	TGTGCCAGTAGCTTTCACACTGAAGCTTTCTTT
TRBV9	medium-sized	.	TRBJ1-2	CASSALTGRYGYTF	TGTGCCAGCAGCGCACTAACTGGACGCTATGGCTACACCTTC
TRBV28	.	.	TRBJ1-1	CASTLLRNTEAFF	TGTGCCAGCACCCTTCTGAGGAACACTGAAGCTTTCTTT
TRBV28	many	.	TRBJ1-5	CMVAASNQPQHF	TGTATGGTAGCAGCCAGCAATCAGCCCCAGCATTTT
TRBV6-2/TRBV6-3	many	.	TRBJ1-4	CASSTYRASYEKLFF	TGTGCCAGCAGTACATACAGGGCCTCGTATGAAAAACTGTTTTTT
TRBV20-1	many	TRBD1	TRBJ2-7	CSATRQGVGIGEQYF	TGCAGTGCAACTCGACAGGGGGTAGGAATTGGCGAGCAGTACTTC
TRBV11-2	many	.	TRBJ1-6	CASSFVTGGNSPLHF	TGTGCCAGCAGCTTTGTCACCGGGGGTAATTCACCCCTCCACTTT
TRBV7-2	.	TRBD2	TRBJ2-7	CASNGGLASYEQYF	TGTGCCAGCAATGGGGGACTAGCTTCCTACGAGCAGTACTTC
TRBV12-3/TRBV12-4	many	.	TRBJ2-7	CASSFDQISSYEQYF	TGTGCCAGCAGTTTTGACCAAATCAGCTCCTACGAGCAGTACTTC
TRBV4-2	many	.	TRBJ2-7	CASSQVFSYEQHF	TGTGCCAGCAGCCAAGTTTTCTCCTACGAGCAGCACTTC
TRBV5-1	many	.	TRBJ2-2	CASSLSGRAHTGELFF	TGCGCCAGCAGCTTGAGTGGCAGGGCCCACACCGGGGAGCTGTTTTTT
TRBV6-5	.	.	TRBJ2-7	CASSYGGLGEQYF	TGTGCCAGCAGTTACGGGGGCCTCGGGGAGCAGTACTTC
TRBV12-3/TRBV12-4	.	.	TRBJ1-1	CASSLVGGTEAFF	TGTGCCAGCAGTTTGGTTGGGGGCACTGAAGCTTTCTTT
TRBV6-5	many	.	TRBJ2-7	CASSTTASSYEQYF	TGTGCCAGCAGTACAACAGCGAGCTCCTACGAGCAGTACTTC
TRBV7-8	many	.	TRBJ2-3	CASSPMGGGTDTQYF	TGTGCCAGCAGCCCTATGGGAGGGGGAACAGATACGCAGTATTTT
TRBV29-1	many	.	TRBJ2-1	CSVEGDGVEDEQFF	TGCAGCGTTGAGGGTGACGGGGTAGAGGATGAGCAGTTCTTC
TRBV11-2	few	.	TRBJ2-1	CASNRARNTNEQFF	TGTGCCAGCAACAGGGCACGCAATACCAATGAGCAGTTCTTC
TRBV20-1	.	.	TRBJ2-5	CSARDPGGRETQYF	TGCAGTGCTAGAGATCCCGGGGGCAGGGAGACCCAGTACTTC
TRBV7-8	many	TRBD2	TRBJ2-1	CASSPNLTSLLEQFF	TGTGCCAGCAGCCCAAACTTGACTAGCTTGTTGGAGCAGTTCTTC
TRBV20-1	many	.	TRBJ2-5	CSARDPLAETQYF	TGCAGTGCTAGAGATCCCCTAGCTGAGACCCAGTACTTC
TRBV5-4	many	.	TRBJ2-3	CASSWEDGYTDTQYF	TGTGCCAGCAGCTGGGAGGACGGCTACACAGATACGCAGTATTTT
TRBV7-3	many	.	TRBJ2-3	CASSLVSAGVGDTQYF	TGTGCCAGCAGCTTAGTCAGCGCCGGGGTAGGGGATACGCAGTATTTT
TRBV7-2	.	.	TRBJ1-1	CASSLGWQATEAFF	TGTGCCAGCAGCTTAGGCTGGCAGGCGACTGAAGCTTTCTTT
TRBV29-1	.	TRBD2	TRBJ2-7	CSVPGLAGAEQYF	TGCAGCGTCCCGGGACTAGCGGGTGCCGAGCAGTACTTC
TRBV12-3/TRBV12-4	many	.	TRBJ1-3	CASSLWTDPGNTIYF	TGTGCCAGCAGCCTATGGACAGATCCTGGAAACACCATATATTTT
TRBV5-1	many	TRBD1	TRBJ2-3	CASSLGDSSTDTQYF	TGCGCCAGCAGCTTAGGGGACAGCAGCACAGATACGCAGTATTTT
TRBV28	medium-sized	TRBD1	TRBJ1-5	CASTRPGGGQPQHF	TGTGCCAGCACCCGCCCAGGGGGAGGTCAGCCCCAGCATTTT
TRBV10-3	.	TRBD2	TRBJ2-7	CAISESILAGSYEQYF	TGTGCCATCAGTGAGTCTATCCTAGCGGGAAGCTACGAGCAGTACTTC